Described below is a single TCR beta chain sequence and its context. The antigen this receptor binds is unknown. Base qualities are not recorded, but no much larger clone differs from it by a single base. Using the deep immunoSEQ assay, multiplex PCR amplified TCR CDR3 regions from genomic DNA. For each cell subset, the extracted genomic DNA was distributed evenly across all wells of several immunoSEQ 96-well plates, and each plate served as one replicate. For sorted subsets, about 0.2 ug genomic DNA, equal to approximately 30,000 T cell genomes, was loaded into each replicate PCR. Purified libraries were measured with a Qubit 3.0 fluorometer, size-checked on a Bioanalyzer 2100, and measured again with the KAPA Library Quantification kit. Every immunoSEQ 96-well plate was sequenced on a separate single-read 150-cycle Illumina NextSeq 550 flow cell. From the authors' description of their analysis: Because the immunoSEQ output held only junctional sequences and lacked quality scores, the filtering could not match the filtering applied to full-length reads. Sequences were annotated with PyIR, a Python wrapper for IgBLAST v1.9, and V/J genes and CDR3 were assigned using IMGT germline references. Any read was removed if the V/J assignment was weak (E-value above 1e-6), the CDR3 was missing, or the read contained stop codons, out-of-frame junctions, or ambiguous translated residues. V3J clonotypes were defined as sequences sharing an identical inferred V gene, J gene, and CDR3 amino acid sequence. Percentage overlap between repertoires was calculated by dividing the number of shared unique clonotypes by the size of the smaller repertoire. Richness of each repertoire was evaluated using RTK rarefaction, the Chao1 estimator, and Recon v2.1 estimates of unobserved clonotypes. OLGA was used to compute generation probabilities for all TCRbeta clonotypes that the gDNA method yielded from a handful of donors. Drawn from immuneACCESS, this table holds only the in-frame rearrangements with V and J called that TCRdb kept. Clones are partly lost; checked studies trace under half to an unresolved V gene and leave the rest unexplained. V, J and clone size are taken as reported in that table, and D and trimming were inferred from the DNA itself. The sample data list roughly 120,000 clones, and approximately 70% of these were observed just once. Around 23% of the sample is in the top ten clones.

CDR1 and CDR2 are drawn from the germline V gene: SGHRS, YFSETQ. Its CDR3 holds 14 amino acids, cysteine through phenylalanine. Of the read, only the CDR3 DNA is kept; its 42 bases are in frame from base 1. Trimming removed 5 bases from V and 5 bases from J; the gene matches leave 9 bases unexplained. These data belong to a study of shared clonotypes between healthy human individuals (dated by TCRdb to about 2020). Turning to the overall study: The cohort included three men and a couple of women between 18 and 49 years of age. Different laboratories and diverse techniques were used to prepare libraries and sequence TCR repertoires, to increase sequencing depth and limit assay-specific biases. Blood TCR repertoires of 5 or 6 healthy adults were deeply sequenced to estimate repertoire size and the extent of clonotype sharing between individuals. For each donor, CD4 naive and CD4 memory were each run on three plates, CD8 naive on two plates, and CD8 memory on one plate. Per donor, leukapheresis produced somewhere between about 0.94 and 9 billion PBMCs. The study at large found these results: Compared with non-shared clonotypes, the clonotypes found in all four sorted-subset donors had higher generation probabilities. Rarefaction of sorted-subset datasets indicated incomplete sequencing despite the large sequencing depth. When a few donors were compared, the shared fraction of clonotypes was about 5% for naive CD4, around 3.5% for naive CD8, roughly 2.3% for memory CD4, and approximately 0.4% for memory CD8. Pairwise subsampling indicated that sequencing depth was expected to affect the degree of clonotype sharing among donors. The small number of donors limited the genetic and exposure-history diversity represented. Sampling was limited to blood, and TCR repertoires in tissue likely differ from TCR repertoires in blood. Larger estimated clonotype richness was generally found for naive subsets than for memory subsets.

The donors were healthy, HIV-negative adults who had no recently reported acute infections or vaccinations. All donors were Caucasian adults living in Nashville, Tennessee, USA. The CD8 memory samples were a combination of magnetically selected CD45RO+ cells and CCR7-negative CD45RA+ effector memory (TemRA) cells. Blood was collected by leukapheresis, and PBMCs were isolated by Ficoll-Histopaque density gradient centrifugation and then cryopreserved in liquid nitrogen vapor phase. Analytical flow cytometry was used to check the purity and quantity of each magnetically sorted T cell population. From each sorted fraction, genomic DNA was isolated and quantified by UV absorbance on a Nanodrop 2000c.

This clonotype was sampled from a woman aged 25-40 years in good health. The rearranged chain carries TRBV5-1 and TRBJ2-5, and 7 bases in between align with TRBD2. The sample taken for sequencing was memory CD8+ T cells sorted from blood. The sample's cell subset or site, from its label and the paper: CD45RO+ cells pooled with CCR7-negative TemRA cells. The CDR3 has the sequence CASRRGTPRETQYF. In nucleotides, the sequence is TGCGCCAGCAGGCGGGGGACCCCGCGGGAGACCCAGTACTTC.